Presented here are 9 T cell receptor beta chains from one specimen sequenced in a study of shared clonotypes between healthy human individuals. TCRdb's table, derived via immunoSEQ multiplex PCR, lists solely in-frame clones and lacks some. The sample consists of some 2,100,000 clones, almost 96% of them appearing once. Sequenced: naive CD4+ T cells sorted from blood. Subset: CD45RA+ positively selected. The receptors derive from a man aged 18 to 30 in good health.

The J gene is TRBJ2-3, the V gene TRBV4-3, with 10 bases aligning to TRBD2. J was trimmed by 2 bases and V by 4 bases; bases with no gene match: 9. The germline gives CDR1 LGHNA, CDR2 YSLEER. The CDR3 runs to 17 residues. The CDR3 loop is CASSLTSGSRATDTQYF. The CDR3 bases are TGCGCCAGCAGCCTGACTAGCGGGTCAAGGGCCACAGATACGCAGTATTTT.

The rearrangement uses TRBV5-1 and TRBJ2-7, with 9 nucleotides matching TRBD2. Germline V gives CDR1 SGHRS, CDR2 YFSETQ. The CDR3 has 15 residues. V lost 3 bases to trimming and J lost 6 bases; unmatched junction nucleotides: 10. The CDR3 sequence: CASSSTSGSLGEQYF. In nucleotides, the CDR3 is TGCGCCAGCAGCTCCACTAGCGGGTCCCTCGGCGAGCAGTACTTC. Drawing the rest from reference TRBV5-1 and TRBJ2-7, the complete variable domain is KAGVTQTPRYLIKTRGQQVTLSCSPISGHRSVSWYQQTPGQGLQFLFEYFSETQRNKGNFPGRFSGRQFSNSRSEMNVSTLELGDSALYLCASSSTSGSLGEQYFGPGTRLTVT.

A few counts support this clone. The chain carries TRBV4-1 and TRBJ1-6; D may be TRBD1 (6 bases). Trimming cost V 6 bases and J 17 bases, with 11 bases left between them. This CDR3 region has 10 residues. Germline lookup yields CDR1 MGHRA and CDR2 YSYEKL. The CDR3: CASRGGRFHF. Written as DNA, the CDR3 is TGCGCCAGCAGGGGGGGGCGCTTCCACTTT.

A note on this clone: Other DNA sequences in this specimen translate into the identical CDR3. The V call is TRBV2, the J call TRBJ2-4, with D tentatively TRBD1 or TRBD2 (5 bases each). The germline CDR1 and CDR2 sequences are SNHLY and FYNNEI. The CDR3 consists of 15 residues. Trimming shortened V by 1 base and J by 0 bases, and 7 bases separated the two germline ends. As DNA, the CDR3 is TGTGCCAGCAGTGAAGAAGGGACAGCCAAAAACATTCAGTACTTC. Its translation is CASSEEGTAKNIQYF. Complete variable domain (other parts from reference TRBV2 and TRBJ2-4): EPEVTQTPSHQVTQMGQEVILRCVPISNHLYFYWYRQILGQKVEFLVSFYNNEISEKSEIFDDQFSVERPDGSNFTLKIRSTKLEDSAMYFCASSEEGTAKNIQYFGAGTRLSVL.

With respect to this clone: Within the sample, other DNA sequences also encode this same CDR3. This chain connects TRBV7-9 to TRBJ2-3, with a tentative D call TRBD1 (6 bases). The CDR3 is made up of 14 amino acids. Deletions cut 5 bases from V and 3 bases from J, with 12 bases between. The germline CDR1 and CDR2 sequences are SEHNR and FQNEAQ (reference sequence). CDR3 sequence reads: CASSLLQGTDTQYF. CDR3 nucleotide sequence: TGTGCCAGCAGCCTATTACAGGGAACAGATACGCAGTATTTT.

The V and J genes are TRBV6-1 and TRBJ2-7; TRBD2 matches 13 bases. Germline V gene sequence: CDR1 MNHNS, CDR2 SASEGT. Trimming removed 11 bases from V and 7 bases from J; junction bases left unmatched: 8. The CDR3 sequence is 13 residues long. The CDR3 here is CAGGTSGAGEQYF. CDR3 nucleotide sequence: TGTGCCGGAGGGACTAGCGGGGCAGGGGAGCAGTACTTC.

This chain links TRBV6-5 with TRBJ2-1; D remains unclear. The CDR3 has 15 amino acids. Germline V gene lookup returns CDR1 MNHEY and CDR2 SVGAGI. Trimming shortened V by 0 bases and J by 10 bases, and 16 bases separated the two germline ends. CDR3 region: CASSYSKSSGQEQFF. CDR3 DNA sequence: TGTGCCAGCAGTTACTCGAAATCGTCCGGCCAAGAGCAGTTCTTC.

CDR3: CASSVGLEKLFF. CDR3 bases: TGTGCCAGCAGTGTAGGGTTGGAAAAACTGTTTTTT. The chain uses TRBV2 and TRBJ1-4; D is unclear. V lost 4 bases to trimming and J lost 8 bases, with 8 bases between them. Germline V gene lookup returns CDR1 SNHLY and CDR2 FYNNEI. There are 12 residues in the CDR3.

This clone was recorded once. The chain recombines TRBV9 with TRBJ2-6, with D perhaps matching TRBD2 (5 bases). Germline V CDR1 and CDR2: SGDLS, YYNGEE. CDR3 size: 14 residues. Between the trimmed V and J ends, which lost 3 bases and 13 bases, there was a span of 17 bases. The CDR3 nucleotides are TGTGCCAGCAGCGCCCGGACTGCACCTGGGGTCCTGACTTTC. This translates into CASSARTAPGVLTF.